Each of the 27 T cell receptor beta chains below was sequenced from the same sample in a study of blood T cell repertoires in COVID-19 (dated by TCRdb to about 2020). Libraries were prepared through the immunoSEQ multiplex PCR assay. The source is immuneACCESS, and TCRdb retained only in-frame sequences with V and J called. Part of the clones is not carried over; for the studies checked, unresolved V genes explain less than half of this, and the remainder is unexplained. In all, the sample holds about 260,000 clones, and about 88% of those were seen once. 1.5% to 2% of the sample goes to the ten largest clones. Specimen: peripheral blood. Every receptor here comes from a man younger than 40 with active or convalescent COVID-19.

The V gene is TRBV7-2, the J gene TRBJ1-5; D is ambiguous. CDR3 length: 14 residues. The germline V gene encodes CDR1 SGHTA and CDR2 FQGNSA. Trimming pared 5 bases from V and 2 bases from J, leaving 10 bases between. The chain's CDR3 is CASSPQRGNQPQHF. In DNA form, the CDR3 reads TGTGCCAGCAGCCCCCAGCGTGGCAATCAGCCCCAGCATTTT.

The chain employs TRBV1 and TRBJ1-1; the table calls TRBD1, which could not be checked here. TRBV1 is a pseudogene segment. This CDR3 has 14 amino acids. This CDR3 is CTSSWDRVNTEAFF. In DNA form, the CDR3 reads TGCACCAGCAGCTGGGACAGGGTGAACACTGAAGCTTTCTTT.

The rearrangement uses TRBV4-2 and TRBJ1-2, with TRBD1 as a possible D gene (5 bases). The V and J ends lost 0 bases and 1 base respectively, with 9 bases between them. Per the germline V gene, CDR1 is LGHNA and CDR2 is YNFKEQ. This CDR3 is built from 15 residues. The CDR3 protein is CASSQDPQGNYGYTF. CDR3 coding DNA: TGTGCCAGCAGCCAAGATCCCCAGGGTAACTATGGCTACACCTTC.

This clone has only a few counts. V is TRBV7-9 and J is TRBJ2-1, with 8 positions matching TRBD1. V lost 5 bases and J lost 0; bases outside the gene matches: 6. CDR3 length: 16 residues. CDR1 is SEHNR, CDR2 FQNEAQ, per germline (reference sequence). The CDR3, as DNA: TGTGCCAGCAGCCCTCGGACAGGGAGCTCCTACAATGAGCAGTTCTTC. Translating it yields CASSPRTGSSYNEQFF.

The chain has TRBV5-6 and TRBJ1-2, with D possibly being TRBD1 (5 bases). The CDR3 is 14 amino acids. From germline, CDR1 is SGHDT and CDR2 YYEEEE. The V and J ends lost 4 bases and 4 bases respectively, with 14 bases between them. As DNA, the CDR3 is TGTGCCAGCAGCCTAATGACAGTGAGCTATGGCTACACCTTC. This encodes CASSLMTVSYGYTF.

In this sample, this clone turned up once. The gene calls are TRBV5-1 and TRBJ2-7, with 12 bases aligning to TRBD2. V shed 5 bases and J 6 bases; nucleotides not matched to a gene: 6. The V gene's germline CDR1 is SGHRS and CDR2 YFSETQ. This CDR3 comprises 14 residues. The chain's CDR3 is CASRETSGGGEQYF. As DNA, the CDR3 is TGCGCCAGCAGGGAGACTAGCGGGGGAGGCGAGCAGTACTTC.

This clone was seen only once. This chain uses TRBV15 with TRBJ1-1; TRBD1 matches 7 bases. V gave up 3 bases and J gave up 5 bases; unmatched junction bases: 9. From germline, CDR1 is LNHNV and CDR2 YYDKDF (reference sequence). The CDR3 covers 15 residues. The CDR3 region is CATSRAPTGRTEAFF. The CDR3, as DNA: TGTGCCACCAGCAGGGCCCCGACAGGGAGGACTGAAGCTTTCTTT.

This chain joins TRBV27 and TRBJ2-5, with 7 bases lining up with TRBD1. The V and J ends lost 3 bases and 5 bases, in that order; junction bases with no gene match: 3. Germline V gene data show CDR1 as MNHEY and CDR2 as SMNVEV (reference sequence). This CDR3 has 13 residues. The CDR3 DNA sequence: TGTGCCAGCAGTTTTTCGACAGGGGAGACCCAGTACTTC. This codes for CASSFSTGETQYF.

The chain joins TRBV4-1 to TRBJ2-1; the D is unclear. Germline CDR1 MGHRA, CDR2 YSYEKL. The CDR3 contains 14 residues. The V end was cut by 1 base, the J end by 2 bases, with 6 bases between. CDR3 region: CASSQVSAYNEQFF. The CDR3 DNA follows: TGCGCCAGCAGCCAAGTCTCGGCCTACAATGAGCAGTTCTTC.

The chain uses TRBV4-1 and TRBJ1-2, with TRBD1 matching 7 bases. V shed 6 bases and J 1 base; nucleotides not matched to a gene: 8. Per the germline V gene, CDR1 is MGHRA and CDR2 is YSYEKL. The CDR3 extends over 15 amino acids. Here the CDR3 reads CASRISQGGNYGYTF. CDR3 in DNA: TGCGCCAGCAGAATAAGCCAGGGGGGTAACTATGGCTACACCTTC.

J is TRBJ2-7 and V is TRBV11-1, with D uncertain. V was trimmed by 2 bases and J by 6 bases, leaving 5 bases between them. The V gene's germline CDR1 is SGHAT and CDR2 FQDESV (reference sequence). The CDR3 totals 11 residues. CDR3 in DNA: TGTGCCAGCAGCTTACTCGTCGAGCAGTACTTC. Protein product: CASSLLVEQYF.

The chain is built from TRBV6-5 and TRBJ1-2; D is perhaps TRBD1 (5 bases). The CDR3 spans 14 residues. Per the germline V gene, CDR1 is MNHEY and CDR2 is SVGAGI. V was shortened by 2 bases and J by 4 bases, with 11 bases between the two germline ends. CDR3 in amino acids: CASSYRGYTYGYTF. In nucleotides, the CDR3 is TGTGCCAGCAGTTACAGGGGTTATACCTATGGCTACACCTTC.

The rearrangement uses TRBV4-2 and TRBJ2-7; 7 bases map to TRBD1. Germline V gives CDR1 LGHNA, CDR2 YNFKEQ. The CDR3 extends over 17 amino acids. With 2 bases clipped from V and 3 bases from J, the junction kept 13 bases outside the gene matches. For the CDR3, the DNA is TGTGCCAGCAGCCAAATTCTTCCGACAGGGTCTCGCTACGAGCAGTACTTC. It codes for CASSQILPTGSRYEQYF.

The chain couples TRBV5-1 to TRBJ1-1; a possible D gene is TRBD1 (6 bases). Trimming removed 1 base from V and 1 base from J, with 17 bases in between. The CDR3 runs to 17 residues. Germline V gene data show CDR1 as SGHRS and CDR2 as YFSETQ. The chain's CDR3 is CASSLLGDRFKNTEAFF. The CDR3 DNA reads TGCGCCAGCAGCTTGCTTGGTGACAGGTTTAAGAACACTGAAGCTTTCTTT. The whole variable domain, remainder taken from reference TRBV5-1 and TRBJ1-1, is KAGVTQTPRYLIKTRGQQVTLSCSPISGHRSVSWYQQTPGQGLQFLFEYFSETQRNKGNFPGRFSGRQFSNSRSEMNVSTLELGDSALYLCASSLLGDRFKNTEAFFGQGTRLTVV.

The count of this clone is one. The rearrangement links TRBV5-1 to TRBJ2-5; D is perhaps TRBD2 (5 bases). The germline gives CDR1 SGHRS, CDR2 YFSETQ. Trimming cost V 4 bases and J 0 bases, with 10 bases left between them. This CDR3 spans 14 amino acids. The CDR3 loop reads CASSGLNNQETQYF. CDR3 bases: TGCGCCAGCAGCGGACTGAATAACCAAGAGACCCAGTACTTC.

On this clone itself: This may be a read error, as it is one base from a much larger clone. The chain recombines TRBV13 with TRBJ2-7, with D possibly being TRBD1 (6 bases). The CDR3 has 13 residues. V shed 0 bases and J shed 3 bases, with 6 bases lying between them. Germline V gene lookup returns CDR1 PRHDT and CDR2 FYEKMQ (reference sequence). CDR3 loop: CASSLGDSYEQYF. CDR3 coding DNA: TGTGCCAGCAGCTTAGGGGACAGCTACGAGCAGTACTTC.

V gene TRBV9 combines with J gene TRBJ2-1; D may be TRBD1 (5 bases). The V end was cut by 3 bases, the J end by 9 bases, with 22 bases between. The CDR3 is 16 amino acids. In germline, CDR1 is SGDLS, CDR2 YYNGEE. CDR3 nucleotide sequence: TGTGCCAGCAGCGGAGGTGGGGCGCCCTCCGCCTTTGAGCAGTTCTTC. Its protein product is CASSGGGAPSAFEQFF.

Worth noting for this clone: Other nucleotide sequences in the sample specify the same CDR3. CDR3 nucleotides: TGTGCCAGCAGCACTGGACAGGGGGGAGAGACCCAGTACTTC. Translated: CASSTGQGGETQYF. The genes are TRBV6-6 and TRBJ2-5; 10 bases align to TRBD1. V gave up 6 bases and J gave up 4 bases; unmatched junction bases: 5. The germline V gene has CDR1 MNHNY and CDR2 SVGAGI (reference sequence). The CDR3 has 14 amino acids.

This chain joins TRBV4-2 and TRBJ2-7, with D perhaps TRBD2 (6 bases). The CDR3 covers 18 residues. Between the trimmed V and J ends, which lost 6 bases and 1 base, there was a span of 25 bases. CDR1 and CDR2 (germline): LGHNA, YNFKEQ. As DNA, the CDR3 is TGTGCCAGCAGTCACCAGCTGAGGGACGGGCGGGGATCCTACGAGCAGTACTTC. It encodes CASSHQLRDGRGSYEQYF.

The rearrangement uses TRBV29-1 and TRBJ2-1, with D maybe TRBD1 (6 bases). Trimming left V 5 bases short and J 0 bases short, with 14 bases between. The CDR3 consists of 15 residues. In germline, CDR1 is SQVTM, CDR2 ANQGSEA. CDR3 amino acids: CSVFSGTFSYNEQFF. The CDR3 coding sequence is TGCAGCGTTTTTTCCGGGACATTCTCCTACAATGAGCAGTTCTTC.

V usage is TRBV6-4 and J usage is TRBJ1-2; a weak D match, TRBD1 (6 bases). Germline V gene data show CDR1 as MRHNA and CDR2 as SNTAGT. There are 15 residues in the CDR3. V was shortened by 7 bases and J by 5 bases, with 20 bases between the two germline ends. For the CDR3, the DNA is TGTGCCAGCAACCCCGACCGGGGGGCGGGTTATGGCTACACCTTC. Translation gives CASNPDRGAGYGYTF.

V is TRBV3-1 (or the pseudogene TRBV3-2) and J is TRBJ1-2; D possibly corresponds to TRBD1 (5 bases). Germline values: CDR1 LGHDT, CDR2 YNNKEL (reference sequence). The CDR3 loop spans 14 amino acids. Trimming cost V 7 bases and J 2 bases, with 14 bases left between them. Here the CDR3 DNA reads TGTGCCAGCACCGCTGTCGGGGGGAACTATGGCTACACCTTC. Encoded protein: CASTAVGGNYGYTF.

V usage is TRBV6-2 or TRBV6-3 and J usage is TRBJ1-5, with D uncertain. The CDR3 is 13 amino acids. CDR1 is MNHEY and CDR2 is SVGEGT in the germline V gene. Trimming removed 6 bases from V and 0 bases from J, with 6 bases in between. In nucleotides, the CDR3 is TGTGCCAGCAGCCCTTATAGCAATCAGCCCCAGCATTTT. Protein sequence: CASSPYSNQPQHF.

The chain couples TRBV5-4 to TRBJ2-5; D call uncertain. In germline, CDR1 is SGHNT, CDR2 YYREEE (reference sequence). Deletions cut 2 bases from V and 2 bases from J, with 7 bases between. The CDR3 spans 13 residues. The CDR3 bases are TGTGCCAGCAGCTTTAACAGACAAGAGACCCAGTACTTC. This codes for CASSFNRQETQYF.

This rearrangement joins TRBV7-9 to TRBJ1-4; 7 bases line up with TRBD1. The ends lost 3 bases at V and 6 bases at J; junction bases unmatched: 7. The germline CDR1 and CDR2 sequences are SEHNR and FQNEAQ (reference sequence). This CDR3 is built from 15 residues. Here the CDR3 reads CASSFDRDSDEKLFF. The DNA for the CDR3 is TGTGCCAGCAGCTTCGACAGGGATTCCGATGAAAAACTGTTTTTT.

This chain connects TRBV5-1 to TRBJ1-1; 9 bases fit TRBD1. Germline V lookup: CDR1 SGHRS, CDR2 YFSETQ. The CDR3 runs 15 residues. The V segment lost 4 bases and the J segment 1 base; nucleotides outside the gene matches: 5. The CDR3 sequence: CASSGTGSKNTEAFF. The CDR3 coding sequence is TGCGCCAGCAGCGGGACAGGGTCAAAGAACACTGAAGCTTTCTTT.

V gene TRBV6-5 combines with J gene TRBJ1-2; 8 bases agree with TRBD1. The CDR3 covers 14 residues. Germline V gene data show CDR1 as MNHEY and CDR2 as SVGAGI. The junction had 9 bases not matched to a gene; V was cut back by 6 bases and J by 6 bases. The CDR3 sequence: CASSQDRARHGYTF. In DNA, the CDR3 is TGTGCCAGCAGCCAGGACAGGGCCCGCCATGGCTACACCTTC.